This T cell receptor (beta chain) was captured by sequencing in a study of OX40 agonist ivuxolimab in advanced cancers. On the study more broadly: It was ivuxolimab, an agonistic anti-OX40 (CD134) antibody, that patients were treated with.

Assay: immunoSEQ multiplex PCR; the TCRdb copy retains only in-frame clones and omits some. The sample carries roughly 70,000 clones, 80% to 90% recorded once. V was clipped by 5 bases and J by 3 bases; unmatched bases: 22. This CDR3 has 19 amino acids. Germline V gene lookup returns CDR1 SGHVS and CDR2 FQNEAQ. With autoimmune disease history or systemic immunosuppression, patients were excluded. As regards this clone: Its antigen is not identified.

Whole-study findings and limits: On average, CD8+ T cells showed a greater number of expanded clones than CD4+.

This sample comprised CD4+ or CD8+ T cells sorted from blood, obtained in a trial of the OX40 agonist ivuxolimab. The source is an adult with an advanced solid tumor such as melanoma, head and neck, liver or kidney cancer. The V call is TRBV7-8, the J call TRBJ2-7; 7 bases agree with TRBD1. In DNA form, the CDR3 reads TGTGCCAGCAGCCCATGGATTTTTGGGACAGAAACCTATTACTACGAGCAGTACTTC. Protein product: CASSPWIFGTETYYYEQYF.